This T cell receptor beta chain appears in the sequencing data of a study of T cell clonotyping in hematopoietic cell transplantation. Findings and caveats of the study: Few recipient clonotypes overlapped donors; over 97% were de novo at given depth. Broader posttransplant TCR repertoire diversity was predicted by graft donor and pretransplant recipient Inverse Simpson Index values. CD4 and CD8 repertoire contributions could not be separated without sorting. Pathologically expanded recipient clonotypes increased progressively from day 30 to day 180 as diversity fell.

Comments on this clone: Its antigen is as yet unknown.

Clones were read by immunoSEQ multiplex PCR, and TCRdb kept only the in-frame ones, dropping some. Counted here are about 29,000 clones, about 90% occurring once; the ten biggest clones make up around 11%. Trimming cost V 4 bases and J 7 bases; bases outside gene matches: 11. Germline V lookup: CDR1 PRHDT, CDR2 FYEKMQ (reference sequence). The CDR3 contains 15 residues. The rearrangement links TRBV13 to TRBJ1-2; 8 bases agree with TRBD1. This TCR was recovered from a female patient aged 50 to 60 who had an allogeneic stem cell transplant from a related donor, so the T cells may come from the graft donor. Some clones in this sample may be carry-over from other donors' samples. The sample in question was PBMCs, obtained 100 days after allogeneic stem cell transplant. CDR3 bases: TGTGCCAGCAGCTCAAGGGGGACAGGAATTAGTGGCTACACCTTC. Its protein product is CASSSRGTGISGYTF.